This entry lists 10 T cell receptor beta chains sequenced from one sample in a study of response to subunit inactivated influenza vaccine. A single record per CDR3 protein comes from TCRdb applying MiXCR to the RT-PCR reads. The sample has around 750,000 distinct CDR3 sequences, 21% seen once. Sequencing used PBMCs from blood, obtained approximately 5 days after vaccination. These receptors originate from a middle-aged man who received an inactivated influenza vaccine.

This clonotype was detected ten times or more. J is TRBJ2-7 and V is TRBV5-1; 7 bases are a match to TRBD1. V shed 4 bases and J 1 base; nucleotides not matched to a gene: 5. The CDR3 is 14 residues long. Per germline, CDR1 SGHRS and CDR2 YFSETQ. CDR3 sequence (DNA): TGCGCCAGCAGCATACAGGGGTTATCCTACGAGCAGTACTTC. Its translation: CASSIQGLSYEQYF.

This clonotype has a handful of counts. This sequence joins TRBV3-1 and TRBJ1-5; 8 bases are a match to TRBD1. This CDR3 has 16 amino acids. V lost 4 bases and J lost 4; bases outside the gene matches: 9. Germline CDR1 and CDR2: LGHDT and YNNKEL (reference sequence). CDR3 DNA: TGTGCCAGCAGCCCCTTCTGGACAGGGCTAAATCAGCCCCAGCATTTT. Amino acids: CASSPFWTGLNQPQHF. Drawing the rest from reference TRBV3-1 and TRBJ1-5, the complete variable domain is DTAVSQTPKYLVTQMGNDKSIKCEQNLGHDTMYWYKQDSKKFLKIMFSYNNKELIINETVPNRFSPKSPDKAHLNLHINSLELGDSAVYFCASSPFWTGLNQPQHFGDGTRLSIL.

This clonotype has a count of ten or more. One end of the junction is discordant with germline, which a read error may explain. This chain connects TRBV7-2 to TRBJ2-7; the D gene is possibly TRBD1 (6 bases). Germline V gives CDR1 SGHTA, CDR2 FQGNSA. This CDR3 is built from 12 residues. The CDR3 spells CASSFRGDEQYF. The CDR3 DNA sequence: TGCGCCAGCAGCTTCAGGGGAGACGAGCAGTACTTC.

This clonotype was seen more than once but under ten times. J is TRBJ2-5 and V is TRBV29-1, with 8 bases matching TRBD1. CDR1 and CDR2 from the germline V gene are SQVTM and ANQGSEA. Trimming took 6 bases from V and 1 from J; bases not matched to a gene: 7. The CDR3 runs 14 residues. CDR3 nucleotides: TGCAGCGTCGCCAAAGGGACAGGCCAAGAGACCCAGTACTTC. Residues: CSVAKGTGQETQYF.

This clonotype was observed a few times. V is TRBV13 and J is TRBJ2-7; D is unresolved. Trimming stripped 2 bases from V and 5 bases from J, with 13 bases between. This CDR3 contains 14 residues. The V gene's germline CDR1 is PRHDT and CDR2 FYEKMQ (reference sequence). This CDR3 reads CASSLLLQTHEQYF. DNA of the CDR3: TGTGCCAGCAGCTTACTCCTGCAAACCCACGAGCAGTACTTC.

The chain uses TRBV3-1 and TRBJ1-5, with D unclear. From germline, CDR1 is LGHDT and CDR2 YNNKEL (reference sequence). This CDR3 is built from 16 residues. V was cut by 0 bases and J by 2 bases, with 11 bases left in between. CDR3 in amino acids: CASSQDQTFGNQPQHF. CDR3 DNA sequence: TGTGCCAGCAGCCAAGATCAAACGTTTGGCAATCAGCCCCAGCATTTT.

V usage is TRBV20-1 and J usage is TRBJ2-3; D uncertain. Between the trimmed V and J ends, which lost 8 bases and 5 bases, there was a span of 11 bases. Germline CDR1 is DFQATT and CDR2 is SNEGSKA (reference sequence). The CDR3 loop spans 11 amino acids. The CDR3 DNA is TGCAGTCCCCGGAAGCGAGATACGCAGTATTTT. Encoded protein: CSPRKRDTQYF.

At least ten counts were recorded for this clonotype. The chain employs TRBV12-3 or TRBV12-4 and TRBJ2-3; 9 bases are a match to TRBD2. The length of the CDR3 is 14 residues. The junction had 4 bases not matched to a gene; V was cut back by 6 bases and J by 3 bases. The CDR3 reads CASSIAGATDTQYF. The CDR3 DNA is TGTGCCAGCAGCATAGCGGGAGCTACAGATACGCAGTATTTT.

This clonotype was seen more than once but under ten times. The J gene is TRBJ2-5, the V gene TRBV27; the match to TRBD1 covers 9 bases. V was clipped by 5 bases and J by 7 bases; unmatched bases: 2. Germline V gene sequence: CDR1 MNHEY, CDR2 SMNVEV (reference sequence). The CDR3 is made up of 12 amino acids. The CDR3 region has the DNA TGTGCCAGCAGTCAGACAGGGGGGACCCAGTACTTC. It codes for CASSQTGGTQYF.

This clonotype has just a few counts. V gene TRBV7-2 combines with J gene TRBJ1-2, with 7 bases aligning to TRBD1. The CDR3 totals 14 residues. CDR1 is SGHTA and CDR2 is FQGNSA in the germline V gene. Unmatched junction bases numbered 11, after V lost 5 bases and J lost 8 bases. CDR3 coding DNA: TGTGCCAGCAGCCCGGGACAGCCGGGGGTCGGCTACACCTTC. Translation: CASSPGQPGVGYTF.